This T cell receptor (beta chain) emerged from a study of identical twins' blood T cells. Germline lookup yields CDR1 MDHEN and CDR2 SYDVKM. The germline V and J ends were trimmed by 3 bases and 5 bases, with 13 bases remaining between them. The CDR3 runs 14 residues. For this clonotype: The antigen is undetermined.

Study observations and caveats: Even for out-of-frame TCRbeta, twins reportedly shared V gene usage much more than unrelated donors. Twins shared more top CDR3 clonotypes than unrelated donors did.

Per the original methods: Each donor had about 90,000 to nearly 550,000 clonotypes. TCRdb recomputed calls from the 5' RACE reads with MiXCR, one row per CDR3 protein. The V and J calls, along with clone size, are taken from TCRdb and not from the paper's own processing. The sample lists a few hundred thousand distinct CDR3 sequences, approximately 30% occurring once. The source is a woman aged 18-50 years in good health. V gene TRBV28 combines with J gene TRBJ1-2; no reliable D call. Material: PBMCs. CDR3 region: CASSLGPGEYGYTF. CDR3 DNA: TGTGCCAGCAGTTTGGGCCCAGGAGAATATGGCTACACCTTC.